Presented here are 19 T cell receptor beta chains from one specimen sequenced in a study of beta chain features in type 1 diabetes. General observations from the study: Among all four CD4+ subsets, Type 1 diabetes patients had TCRB CDR3s that were moderately but significantly shorter.

These receptors' antigens are unknown. Expressed TCRB transcripts were sequenced because the entire RNA isolate underwent reverse transcription. Libraries were prepared by immunoSEQ multiplex PCR; TCRdb keeps only in-frame clonotypes and omits some of them. The sample contains under 850,000 clones, roughly 13% of which appear only once. Sequenced input: naive CD4+ T cells from blood. These TCRs come from a man aged 18-30 years with type 1 diabetes.

This clone was seen more than once but under ten times. The chain combines TRBV11-2 with TRBJ2-4, with D possibly called TRBD1 or TRBD2 (6 bases each). Trimming left V 5 bases short and J 13 bases short, with 15 bases between. Germline V gene data show CDR1 as SGHAT and CDR2 as FQNNGV. This CDR3 contains 12 residues. In DNA form, the CDR3 reads TGTGCCAGCAGCGCCCCTGGGGGGCCCCAGTACTTC. Encoded protein: CASSAPGGPQYF. Drawing the rest from reference TRBV11-2 and TRBJ2-4, the complete variable domain is EAGVAQSPRYKIIEKRQSVAFWCNPISGHATLYWYQQILGQGPKLLIQFQNNGVVDDSQLPKDRFSAERLKGVDSTLKIQPAKLEDSAVYLCASSAPGGPQYFGAGTRLSVL.

There are a few counts of this clone. The J gene is TRBJ1-4, the V gene TRBV7-2; D possibly corresponds to TRBD1 (5 bases). Deletions cut 5 bases from V and 7 bases from J, with 17 bases between. The CDR3 extends over 15 amino acids. From germline, CDR1 is SGHTA and CDR2 FQGNSA. The CDR3 DNA reads as TGTGCCAGCAGCGCCCGGGGCCGGCTGAGTGAAAAACTGTTTTTT. Translating it yields CASSARGRLSEKLFF.

This clone was seen a handful of times. CDR3 bases: TGTGCCAGCAGTATGGGACTAGCGGGAGAGACCCAGTACTTC. Protein sequence: CASSMGLAGETQYF. J is TRBJ2-5 and V is TRBV6-6; 12 positions agree with TRBD2. Looked up from germline, CDR1 is MNHNY and CDR2 is SVGAGI (reference sequence). The CDR3 length is 14 residues. After removal of 5 bases from V and 4 bases from J, the junction contained 2 bases not matched to a gene.

V and J are TRBV28 and TRBJ2-5; TRBD1 might be the D (6 bases). Trimming took 5 bases from V and 5 from J, leaving 15 bases between them. The CDR3 is 14 amino acids. Germline V gene sequence: CDR1 MDHEN, CDR2 SYDVKM. The CDR3 sequence: CASSVDSLGETQYF. For the CDR3, the DNA is TGTGCCAGCAGTGTGGACAGTCTAGGGGAGACCCAGTACTTC.

The chain couples TRBV7-9 to TRBJ2-1, with TRBD2 identical over 13 bases. Trimming took 6 bases from V and 3 from J; bases not matched to a gene: 14. The germline gives CDR1 SEHNR, CDR2 FQNEAQ (reference sequence). The CDR3 has 19 residues. Written as DNA, the CDR3 is TGTGCCAGCAGATCAATCGCGGGACTAGCGGGGCACCGCTACAATGAGCAGTTCTTC. Protein: CASRSIAGLAGHRYNEQFF.

A few counts support this clone. The chain employs TRBV10-1 and TRBJ2-3; the D gene is possibly TRBD2 (5 bases). This CDR3 spans 14 amino acids. CDR1 is WNHNN and CDR2 is SYGVQD in the germline V gene (reference sequence). Trimming removed 0 bases from V and 6 bases from J, with 10 bases in between. The CDR3 nucleotides read TGCGCCAGCAGTGAGTCGCCTAGCAGGGATACGCAGTATTTT. This translates into CASSESPSRDTQYF.

This clone was recorded a few times. The sample has other DNA sequences that encode this CDR3 too. V and J are TRBV6-5 and TRBJ2-7; D is unclear. There are 13 residues in the CDR3. Trimming removed 0 bases from V and 3 bases from J, with 6 bases in between. CDR1 and CDR2 from the germline V gene are MNHEY and SVGAGI. Here the CDR3 reads CASSYSHSYEQYF. In DNA, the CDR3 is TGTGCCAGCAGTTACTCGCACAGCTACGAGCAGTACTTC.

The gene calls are TRBV11-2 and TRBJ2-7; the D gene is possibly TRBD2 (6 bases). Germline lookup yields CDR1 SGHAT and CDR2 FQNNGV. V was pared by 2 bases and J by 9 bases, with 11 bases between. This CDR3 is built from 12 residues. CDR3 loop: CASSLHVGGQYF. In DNA form, the CDR3 reads TGTGCCAGCAGCTTACATGTGGGGGGGCAGTACTTC.

This clone turned up a few times. In DNA form, the CDR3 reads TGCAGCGTTTCCTCCCAGGCTTCTGGAAACACCATATATTTT. It encodes CSVSSQASGNTIYF. The chain employs TRBV29-1 and TRBJ1-3; D gene ambiguous. The CDR3 runs 14 residues. CDR1 and CDR2 from the germline V gene are SQVTM and ANQGSEA. V lost 5 bases, J lost 1 base, and 12 bases lay in between.

The rearrangement joins TRBV7-3 to TRBJ2-6; no clear D. CDR1 and CDR2 from the germline V gene are SGHTA and FQGTGA. Trimming removed 2 bases from V and 0 bases from J, with 8 bases in between. The CDR3 covers 16 residues. CDR3 residues: CASSLGQPSGANVLTF. The CDR3 DNA sequence: TGTGCCAGCAGCTTAGGGCAGCCCTCTGGGGCCAACGTCCTGACTTTC.

This clone was seen more than once but under ten times. In nucleotides, the CDR3 is TGTGCCAGCAGTTTAGACAGGGCCTCCTACGAGCAGTACTTC. Amino acids: CASSLDRASYEQYF. The chain combines TRBV6-5 with TRBJ2-7; 7 bases map to TRBD1. The CDR3 is 14 residues long. V shed 4 bases and J 0 bases; nucleotides not matched to a gene: 3. Per the germline V gene, CDR1 is MNHEY and CDR2 is SVGAGI.

This clone was observed a few times. This chain uses TRBV29-1 with TRBJ1-4; the D is unclear. Germline-derived CDR1 and CDR2 are SQVTM and ANQGSEA. The CDR3 spans 13 residues. V lost 5 bases, J lost 7 bases, and 14 bases lay in between. This CDR3 reads CSVQRAGAEKLFF. CDR3 nucleotide sequence: TGCAGCGTTCAGAGGGCGGGTGCTGAAAAACTGTTTTTT.

This clone was seen a few times. The gene calls are TRBV11-3 and TRBJ1-1; possible D gene TRBD1, 6 bases. Trimming took 3 bases from V and 1 from J, leaving 18 bases between them. CDR1 SGHNT and CDR2 YENEEA come from the germline V gene. CDR3 size: 17 residues. The DNA of the CDR3 is TGTGCCAGCAGCTTTTACCCCCAACAAGGGGGGAACACTGAAGCTTTCTTT. Amino acids: CASSFYPQQGGNTEAFF.

The rearrangement links TRBV2 to TRBJ2-3; 10 bases are shared with TRBD2. The germline gives CDR1 SNHLY, CDR2 FYNNEI. The CDR3 extends over 16 amino acids. V was clipped by 3 bases and J by 2 bases; unmatched bases: 5. CDR3 coding DNA: TGTGCCAGCAGTGACCGGCTAGCGGGGGCCACAGATACGCAGTATTTT. It codes for CASSDRLAGATDTQYF.

This clone has only a few counts. The chain combines TRBV9 with TRBJ1-2; D gene ambiguous. In germline, CDR1 is SGDLS, CDR2 YYNGEE. The germline V and J ends were trimmed by 2 bases and 4 bases, with 15 bases remaining between them. The CDR3 loop spans 15 amino acids. The CDR3 nucleotides are TGTGCCAGCAGCGTTTTCCTCGCAGACCTCTATGGCTACACCTTC. This translates into CASSVFLADLYGYTF.

This chain joins TRBV28 and TRBJ2-7; no reliable D call. V lost 6 bases and J lost 1, with 16 bases in between. The CDR3 extends over 15 amino acids. Germline V gives CDR1 MDHEN, CDR2 SYDVKM. The CDR3 DNA sequence: TGTGCCAGCAGCCCCGTCCTGACAAGTTCCTACGAGCAGTACTTC. This codes for CASSPVLTSSYEQYF.

The CDR3 sequence: CAYSRGAYTGELFF. The CDR3 bases are TGTGCCTACTCCAGGGGTGCTTACACCGGGGAGCTGTTTTTT. The chain combines TRBV30 with TRBJ2-2, with TRBD1 as a possible D gene (6 bases). CDR1 and CDR2 (germline): GTSNPN, SVGIG (reference sequence). This CDR3 is 14 amino acids long. V lost 7 bases and J 3 bases, leaving 15 bases between the germline ends.

The gene calls are TRBV2 and TRBJ2-1; 10 nucleotides line up with TRBD1. V trimming: 6 bases; J trimming: 8 bases; junction bases outside the gene matches: 7. The length of the CDR3 is 14 residues. CDR1 is SNHLY, CDR2 FYNNEI, per germline. The chain's CDR3 is CASRPGTGVDEQFF. The DNA for the CDR3 is TGTGCCAGCAGACCCGGGACAGGGGTGGATGAGCAGTTCTTC.

V gene TRBV2 combines with J gene TRBJ1-2; D remains unclear. V was cut by 10 bases and J by 0 bases, with 15 bases left in between. This CDR3 is 14 amino acids long. Germline CDR1 is SNHLY and CDR2 is FYNNEI. Written as DNA, the CDR3 is TGTGCCAATCTCGGAGACGGTGCTAACTATGGCTACACCTTC. Translating it yields CANLGDGANYGYTF. The full variable domain, its missing parts supplied by reference TRBV2 and TRBJ1-2, is EPEVTQTPSHQVTQMGQEVILRCVPISNHLYFYWYRQILGQKVEFLVSFYNNEISEKSEIFDDQFSVERPDGSNFTLKIRSTKLEDSAMYFCANLGDGANYGYTFGSGTRLTVV.